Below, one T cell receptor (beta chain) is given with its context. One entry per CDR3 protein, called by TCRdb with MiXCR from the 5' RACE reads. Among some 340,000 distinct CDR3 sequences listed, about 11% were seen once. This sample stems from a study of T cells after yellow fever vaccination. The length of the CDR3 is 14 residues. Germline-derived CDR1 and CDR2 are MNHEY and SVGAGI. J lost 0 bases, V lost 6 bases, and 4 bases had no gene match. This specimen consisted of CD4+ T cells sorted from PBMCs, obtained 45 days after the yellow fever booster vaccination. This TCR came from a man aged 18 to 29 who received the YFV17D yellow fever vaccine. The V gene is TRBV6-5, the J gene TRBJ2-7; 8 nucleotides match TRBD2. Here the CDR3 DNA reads TGTGCCAGCAGCAGGACTAGCAGCTCCTACGAGCAGTACGTC. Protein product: CASSRTSSSYEQYV.